This TCR beta chain was identified during a study of blood T cell repertoires in COVID-19. Study as a whole: Donors in the United States, Italy and Spain gave samples during acute or convalescent COVID-19. PBMCs, B-cell-depleted T cells, or T cells provided the cDNA or gDNA that made up the material.

Profiling relied on immunoSEQ multiplex PCR, and the TCRdb table lists in-frame clones only, not all of them. The table records 200,000 to 250,000 clones, almost 90% of them present only once. This clone occurred once. The germline V gene encodes CDR1 SGHNT and CDR2 YYREEE (reference sequence). The trim removed 2 bases at V and 4 bases at J, leaving 6 bases unmatched. This CDR3 is 15 amino acids long. The chain couples TRBV5-4 to TRBJ2-5, with TRBD1 matching 9 bases. The TCR originated in a man between 18 and 29 years old with active or convalescent COVID-19. Sequencing was done on a sample of peripheral blood. The CDR3 DNA sequence: TGTGCCAGCAGCTTAGCCGGACAGGGGAGAGAGACCCAGTACTTC. Amino acid sequence: CASSLAGQGRETQYF.